This TCR beta chain came from a study of a mutant IDH1 vaccine in newly diagnosed glioma. Across the whole study: Initiation of the vaccine course occurred 4-6 weeks after radiotherapy alone, or alongside temozolomide cycles. Therapy received beforehand was radiotherapy, temozolomide, or both, with most patients given both. Study-level findings and limits: Across multiple MHC alleles, 90% to 95% of patients had vaccine-induced responses.

Regarding this clone: Its antigen is currently unknown.

Germline V gene lookup returns CDR1 SGHRS and CDR2 YFSETQ. The J segment lost 5 bases and the V segment lost 5 bases, leaving 4 bases of the junction unmatched. CDR3 length: 13 residues. Sample time point: week 5, during vaccination. It was 300 ug of mutant IDH1 20-mer peptide that made up each vaccine dose, given with topical imiquimod. The method was immunoSEQ multiplex PCR; TCRdb's version includes in-frame clones alone and lacks a portion of them. Among about 59,000 clones listed, 85% to 90% were seen once. Sample: PBMCs, taken from a glioma patient whose treatment included an IDH1 peptide vaccine. J is TRBJ2-1 and V is TRBV5-1; 7 bases fit TRBD1. The source is a woman aged 40 to 49 with glioma. The CDR3 spells CASSTGADNEQFF. In DNA, the CDR3 is TGCGCCAGCAGTACAGGGGCGGACAATGAGCAGTTCTTC.